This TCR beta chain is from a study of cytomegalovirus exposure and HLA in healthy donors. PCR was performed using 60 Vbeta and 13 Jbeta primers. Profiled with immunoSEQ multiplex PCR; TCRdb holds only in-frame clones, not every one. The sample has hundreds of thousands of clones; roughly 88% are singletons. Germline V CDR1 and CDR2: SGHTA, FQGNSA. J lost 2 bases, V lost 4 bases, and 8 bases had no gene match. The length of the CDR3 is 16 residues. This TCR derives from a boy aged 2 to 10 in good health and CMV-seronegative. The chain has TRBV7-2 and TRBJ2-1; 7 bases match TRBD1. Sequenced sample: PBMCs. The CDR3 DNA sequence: TGTGCCAGCAGCTCCTCCGGGACAGTAACCTACAATGAGCAGTTCTTC. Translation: CASSSSGTVTYNEQFF.